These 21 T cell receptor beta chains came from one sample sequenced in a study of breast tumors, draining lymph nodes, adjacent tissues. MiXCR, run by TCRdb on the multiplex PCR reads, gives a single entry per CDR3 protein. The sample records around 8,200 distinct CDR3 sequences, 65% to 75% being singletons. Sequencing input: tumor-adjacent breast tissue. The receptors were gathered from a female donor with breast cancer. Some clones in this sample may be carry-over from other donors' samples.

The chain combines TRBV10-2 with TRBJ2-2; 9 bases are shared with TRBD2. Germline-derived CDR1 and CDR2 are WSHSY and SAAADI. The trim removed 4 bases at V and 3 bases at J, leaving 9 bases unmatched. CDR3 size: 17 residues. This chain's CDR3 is CASSGAAGGLYTGELFF. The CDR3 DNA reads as TGCGCCAGCAGTGGAGCAGCGGGGGGCCTATACACCGGGGAGCTGTTTTTT.

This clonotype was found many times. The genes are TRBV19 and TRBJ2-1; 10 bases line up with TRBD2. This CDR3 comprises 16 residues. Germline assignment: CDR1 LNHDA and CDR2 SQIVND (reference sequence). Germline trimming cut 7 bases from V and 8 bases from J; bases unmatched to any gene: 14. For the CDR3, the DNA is TGTGCCAGTATACCCTCAAGCGGGAGGGCCGGGCATGAGCAGTTCTTC. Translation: CASIPSSGRAGHEQFF.

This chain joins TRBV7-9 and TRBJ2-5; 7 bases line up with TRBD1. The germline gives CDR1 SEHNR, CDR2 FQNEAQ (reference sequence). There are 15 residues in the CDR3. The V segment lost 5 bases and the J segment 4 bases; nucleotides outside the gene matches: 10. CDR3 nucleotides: TGTGCCAGCAGCCCCTTCCCCGACAGGGTAGAGACCCAGTACTTC. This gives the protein CASSPFPDRVETQYF.

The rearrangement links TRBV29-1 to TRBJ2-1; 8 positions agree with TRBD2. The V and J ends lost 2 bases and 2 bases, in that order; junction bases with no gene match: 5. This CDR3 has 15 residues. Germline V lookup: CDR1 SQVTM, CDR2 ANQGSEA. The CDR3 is CSVESAGGPYNEQFF. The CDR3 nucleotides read TGCAGCGTTGAATCGGCGGGGGGCCCCTACAATGAGCAGTTCTTC.

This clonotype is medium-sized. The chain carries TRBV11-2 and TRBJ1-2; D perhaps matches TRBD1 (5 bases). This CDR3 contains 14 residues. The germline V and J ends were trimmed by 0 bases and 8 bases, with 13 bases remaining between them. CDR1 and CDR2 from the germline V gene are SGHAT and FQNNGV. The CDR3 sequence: CASSLDPGTNGYTF. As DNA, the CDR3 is TGTGCCAGCAGCTTAGACCCCGGGACTAACGGCTACACCTTC.

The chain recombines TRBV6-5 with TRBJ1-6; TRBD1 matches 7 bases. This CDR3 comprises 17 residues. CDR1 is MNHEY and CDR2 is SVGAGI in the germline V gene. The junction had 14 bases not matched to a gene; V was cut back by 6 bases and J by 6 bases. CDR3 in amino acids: CASRKTGLGGTNSPLHF. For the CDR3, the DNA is TGTGCCAGCAGAAAGACAGGGCTTGGGGGTACTAATTCACCCCTCCACTTT.

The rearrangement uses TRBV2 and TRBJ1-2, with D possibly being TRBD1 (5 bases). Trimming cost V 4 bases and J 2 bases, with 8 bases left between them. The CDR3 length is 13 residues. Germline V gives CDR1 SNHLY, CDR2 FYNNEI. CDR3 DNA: TGTGCCAGCAGTGGCTGGGACAACTATGGCTACACCTTC. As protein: CASSGWDNYGYTF.

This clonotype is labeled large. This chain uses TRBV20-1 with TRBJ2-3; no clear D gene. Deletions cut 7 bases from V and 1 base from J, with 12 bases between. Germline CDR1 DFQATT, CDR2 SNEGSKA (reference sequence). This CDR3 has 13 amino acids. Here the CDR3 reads CSEFSSGTDTQYF. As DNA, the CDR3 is TGCAGTGAATTCTCGTCGGGCACAGATACGCAGTATTTT.

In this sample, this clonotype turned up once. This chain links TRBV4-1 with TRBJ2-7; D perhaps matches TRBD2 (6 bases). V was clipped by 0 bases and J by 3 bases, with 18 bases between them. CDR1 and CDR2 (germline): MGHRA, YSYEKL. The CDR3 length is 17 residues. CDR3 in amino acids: CASSQEGQAGPFYEQYF. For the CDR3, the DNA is TGCGCCAGCAGCCAAGAAGGTCAGGCGGGGCCCTTCTACGAGCAGTACTTC.

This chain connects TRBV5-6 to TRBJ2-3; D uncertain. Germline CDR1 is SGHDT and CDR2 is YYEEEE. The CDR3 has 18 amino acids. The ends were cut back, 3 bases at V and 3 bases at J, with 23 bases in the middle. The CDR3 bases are TGTGCCAGCAGCTACCACTCAGGACCCCGCTTTAGGACAGATACGCAGTATTTT. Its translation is CASSYHSGPRFRTDTQYF.

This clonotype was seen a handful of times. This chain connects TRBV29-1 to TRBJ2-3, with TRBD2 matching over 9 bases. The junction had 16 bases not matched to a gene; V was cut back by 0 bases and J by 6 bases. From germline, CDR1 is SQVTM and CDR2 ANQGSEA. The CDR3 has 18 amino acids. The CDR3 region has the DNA TGCAGCGTTGAAGATCTGACTTGGGGCGGGGGGGTAGGGGATACGCAGTATTTT. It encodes CSVEDLTWGGGVGDTQYF.

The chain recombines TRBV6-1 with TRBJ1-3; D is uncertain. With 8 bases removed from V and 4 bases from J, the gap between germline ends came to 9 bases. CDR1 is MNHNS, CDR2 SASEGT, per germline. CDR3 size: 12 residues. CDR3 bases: TGTGCCAGCGGCACCCTCGGAAACACCATATATTTT. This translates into CASGTLGNTIYF.

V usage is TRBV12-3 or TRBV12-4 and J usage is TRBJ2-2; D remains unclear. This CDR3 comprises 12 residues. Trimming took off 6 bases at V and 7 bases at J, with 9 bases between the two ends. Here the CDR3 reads CASSFSHGELFF. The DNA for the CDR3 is TGTGCCAGCAGCTTCAGTCACGGGGAGCTGTTTTTT.

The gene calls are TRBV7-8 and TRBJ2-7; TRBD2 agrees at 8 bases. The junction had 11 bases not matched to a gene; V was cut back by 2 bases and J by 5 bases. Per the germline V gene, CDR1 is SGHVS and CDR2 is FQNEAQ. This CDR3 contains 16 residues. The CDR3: CASSLSRTSKAHEQYF. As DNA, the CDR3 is TGTGCCAGCAGCTTATCGCGGACTAGCAAGGCCCACGAGCAGTACTTC.

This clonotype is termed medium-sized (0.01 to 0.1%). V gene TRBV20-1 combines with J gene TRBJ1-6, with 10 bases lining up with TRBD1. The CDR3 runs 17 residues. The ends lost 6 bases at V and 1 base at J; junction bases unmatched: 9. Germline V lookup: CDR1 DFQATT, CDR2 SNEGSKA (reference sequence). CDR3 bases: TGCAGTGCCTCGACAGGGGGCGTTGTATCCTATAATTCACCCCTCCACTTT. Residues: CSASTGGVVSYNSPLHF.

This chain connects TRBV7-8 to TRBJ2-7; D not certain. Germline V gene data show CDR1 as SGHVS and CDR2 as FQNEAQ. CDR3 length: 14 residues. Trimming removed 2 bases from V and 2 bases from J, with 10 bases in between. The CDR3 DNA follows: TGTGCCAGCAGCTTAACCCCCGGAGCCTACGAGCAGTACTTC. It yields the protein CASSLTPGAYEQYF.

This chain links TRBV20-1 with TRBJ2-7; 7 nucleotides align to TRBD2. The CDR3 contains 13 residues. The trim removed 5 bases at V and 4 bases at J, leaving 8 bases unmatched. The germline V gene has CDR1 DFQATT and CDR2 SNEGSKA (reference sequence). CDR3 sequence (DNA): TGCAGTGCTTCTCAGGCTAGCGGATACGAGCAGTACTTC. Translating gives CSASQASGYEQYF.

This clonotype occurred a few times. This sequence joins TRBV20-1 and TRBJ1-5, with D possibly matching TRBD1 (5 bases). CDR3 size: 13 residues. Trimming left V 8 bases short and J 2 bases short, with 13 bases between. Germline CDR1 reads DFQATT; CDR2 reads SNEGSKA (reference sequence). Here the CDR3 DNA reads TGCAGTCCCTCTGGAGGGGGCAATCAGCCCCAGCATTTT. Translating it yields CSPSGGGNQPQHF.

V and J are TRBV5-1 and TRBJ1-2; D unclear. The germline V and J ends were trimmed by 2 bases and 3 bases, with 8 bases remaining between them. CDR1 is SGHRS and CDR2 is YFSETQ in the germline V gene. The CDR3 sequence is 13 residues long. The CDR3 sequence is CASSFRGDYGYTF. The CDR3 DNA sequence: TGCGCCAGCAGCTTTCGAGGCGACTATGGCTACACCTTC.

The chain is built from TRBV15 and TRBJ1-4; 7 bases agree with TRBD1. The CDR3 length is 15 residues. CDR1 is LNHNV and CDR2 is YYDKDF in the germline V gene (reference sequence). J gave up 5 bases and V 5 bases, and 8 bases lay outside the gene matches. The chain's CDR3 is CATSATGTENEKLFF. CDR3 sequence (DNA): TGTGCCACCAGCGCAACCGGGACAGAAAATGAAAAACTGTTTTTT.

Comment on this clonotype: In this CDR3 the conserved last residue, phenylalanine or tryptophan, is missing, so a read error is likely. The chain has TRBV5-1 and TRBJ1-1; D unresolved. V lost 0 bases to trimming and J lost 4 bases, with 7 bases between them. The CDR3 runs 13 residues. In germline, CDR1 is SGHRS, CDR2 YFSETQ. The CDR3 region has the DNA TGCGCCAGCAGCTTGGGCTCGGGCACTGAAGCTTTCCTT. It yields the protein CASSLGSGTEAFL.